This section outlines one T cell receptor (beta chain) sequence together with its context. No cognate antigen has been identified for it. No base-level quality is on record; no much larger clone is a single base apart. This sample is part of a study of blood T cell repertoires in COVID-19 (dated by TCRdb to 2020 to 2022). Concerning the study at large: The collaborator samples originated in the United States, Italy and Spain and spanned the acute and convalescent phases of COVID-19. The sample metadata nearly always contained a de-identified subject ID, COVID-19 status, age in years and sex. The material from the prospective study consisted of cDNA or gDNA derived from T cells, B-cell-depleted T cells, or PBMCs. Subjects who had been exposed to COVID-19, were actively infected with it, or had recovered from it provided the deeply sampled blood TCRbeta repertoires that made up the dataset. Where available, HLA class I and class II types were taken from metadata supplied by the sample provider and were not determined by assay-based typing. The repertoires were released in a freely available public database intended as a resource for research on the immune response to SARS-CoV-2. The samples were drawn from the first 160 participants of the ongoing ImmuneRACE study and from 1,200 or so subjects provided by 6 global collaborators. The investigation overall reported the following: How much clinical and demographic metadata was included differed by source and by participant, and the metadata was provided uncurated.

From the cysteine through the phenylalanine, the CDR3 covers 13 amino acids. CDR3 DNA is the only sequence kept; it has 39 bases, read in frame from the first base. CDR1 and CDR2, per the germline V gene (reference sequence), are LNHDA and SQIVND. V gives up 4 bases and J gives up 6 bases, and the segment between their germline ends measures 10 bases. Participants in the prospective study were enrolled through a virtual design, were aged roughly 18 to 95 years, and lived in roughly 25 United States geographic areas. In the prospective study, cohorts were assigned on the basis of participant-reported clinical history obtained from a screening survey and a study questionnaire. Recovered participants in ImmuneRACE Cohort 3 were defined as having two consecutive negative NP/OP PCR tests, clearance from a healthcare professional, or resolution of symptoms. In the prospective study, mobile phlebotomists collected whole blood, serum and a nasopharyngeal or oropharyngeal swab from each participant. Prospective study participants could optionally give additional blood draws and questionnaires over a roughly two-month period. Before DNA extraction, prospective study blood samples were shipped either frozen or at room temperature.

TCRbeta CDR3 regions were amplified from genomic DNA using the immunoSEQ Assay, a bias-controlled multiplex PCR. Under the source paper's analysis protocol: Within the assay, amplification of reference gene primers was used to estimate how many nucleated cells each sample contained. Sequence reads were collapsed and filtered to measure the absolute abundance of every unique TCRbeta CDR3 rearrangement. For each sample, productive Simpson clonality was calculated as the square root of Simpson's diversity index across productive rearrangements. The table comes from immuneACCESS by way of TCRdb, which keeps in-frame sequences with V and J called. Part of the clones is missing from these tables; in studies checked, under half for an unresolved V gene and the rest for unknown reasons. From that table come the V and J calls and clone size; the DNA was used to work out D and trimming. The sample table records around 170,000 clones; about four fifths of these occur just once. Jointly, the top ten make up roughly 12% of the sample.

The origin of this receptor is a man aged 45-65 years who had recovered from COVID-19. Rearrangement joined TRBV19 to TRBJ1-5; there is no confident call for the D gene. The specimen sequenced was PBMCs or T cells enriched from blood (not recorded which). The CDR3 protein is CASSTQTGQPQHF. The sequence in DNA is TGTGCCAGTAGTACCCAGACGGGTCAGCCCCAGCATTTT.